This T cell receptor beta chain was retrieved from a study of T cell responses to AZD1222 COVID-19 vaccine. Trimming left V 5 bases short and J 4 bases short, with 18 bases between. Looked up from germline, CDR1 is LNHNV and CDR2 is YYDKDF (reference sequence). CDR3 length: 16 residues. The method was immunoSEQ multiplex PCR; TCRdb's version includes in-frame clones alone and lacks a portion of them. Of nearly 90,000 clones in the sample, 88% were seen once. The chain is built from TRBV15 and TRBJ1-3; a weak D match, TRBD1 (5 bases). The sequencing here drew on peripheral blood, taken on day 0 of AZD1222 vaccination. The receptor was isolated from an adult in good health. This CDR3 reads CATSPAGDVGGNTIYF. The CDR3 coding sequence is TGTGCCACCAGCCCCGCGGGGGACGTAGGGGGAAACACCATATATTTT.